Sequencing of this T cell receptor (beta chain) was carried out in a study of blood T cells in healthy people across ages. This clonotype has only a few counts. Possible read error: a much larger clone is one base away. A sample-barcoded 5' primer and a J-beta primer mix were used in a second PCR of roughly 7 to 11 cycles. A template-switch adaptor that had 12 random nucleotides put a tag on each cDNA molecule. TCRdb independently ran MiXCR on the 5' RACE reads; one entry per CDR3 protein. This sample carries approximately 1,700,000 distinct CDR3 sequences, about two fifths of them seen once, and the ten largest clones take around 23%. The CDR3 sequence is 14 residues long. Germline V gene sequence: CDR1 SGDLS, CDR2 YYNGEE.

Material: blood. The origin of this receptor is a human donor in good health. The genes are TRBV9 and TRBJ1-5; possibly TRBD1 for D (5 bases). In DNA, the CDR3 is TGTACCAGCAGCCCCGGAGGGGGCAATCAGCCCCAGCATTTT. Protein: CTSSPGGGNQPQHF.